One sample yielded the 20 T cell receptor beta chains listed below, sequenced in a study of regulatory T cells in long-lasting Graves disease. Relying on iRepertoire HTBI primers and Arm-PCR of CDR3 regions, the team built TCR beta libraries. MiXCR was run by TCRdb on the multiplex PCR reads, yielding one entry per CDR3 protein. The table has roughly 610,000 distinct CDR3 sequences, 16% seen once. Time point defined: newly diagnosed GD, antithyroid drugs for less than 3 months. RNA extracted from PBMCs served as the sequencing template. In addition, the sample was reused for a study of T cells in Graves' hyperthyroidism and ophthalmopathy.

The sample consisted of peripheral blood mononuclear cells (PBMCs), taken at new diagnosis, from a patient treated with antithyroid drugs. All receptors come from a man aged 18 to 29 with Graves disease.

The CDR3 region has the DNA TGTGCCAGCAGCCACTTACAGGGAAGCTCTGGAAACACCATATATTTT. Translating it yields CASSHLQGSSGNTIYF. V and J are TRBV5-5 and TRBJ1-3, with a tentative D call TRBD1 (6 bases). Deletions cut 4 bases from V and 0 bases from J, with 14 bases between. This CDR3 region has 16 residues. CDR1 is SGHKS and CDR2 is YYEKEE in the germline V gene (reference sequence).

For this clonotype: It may be a read error: a sequence one base away is much more abundant. V usage is TRBV28 and J usage is TRBJ2-7, with 8 nucleotides matching TRBD1. The germline V gene encodes CDR1 MDHEN and CDR2 SYDVKM. V lost 3 bases and J lost 6; bases outside the gene matches: 10. The CDR3 loop spans 15 amino acids. The CDR3 spells CASSFRTGCRIEQYF. In DNA form, the CDR3 reads TGTGCCAGCAGTTTTAGGACAGGGTGTAGGATCGAGCAGTACTTC.

This sequence joins TRBV9 and TRBJ1-4; no clear D. V was pared by 5 bases and J by 0 bases, with 8 bases between. The germline gives CDR1 SGDLS, CDR2 YYNGEE. The CDR3 has 14 residues. The CDR3 sequence: CASSGGSTNEKLFF. The CDR3 region has the DNA TGTGCCAGCAGTGGAGGATCAACTAATGAAAAACTGTTTTTT.

V gene TRBV19 combines with J gene TRBJ1-1; 7 positions agree with TRBD1. The CDR3 extends over 15 amino acids. V gave up 5 bases and J gave up 1 base; unmatched junction bases: 7. Germline CDR1 and CDR2: LNHDA and SQIVND (reference sequence). In DNA form, the CDR3 reads TGTGCCAGTAGTCTTCCGGGACAGCAGAACACTGAAGCTTTCTTT. Its protein product is CASSLPGQQNTEAFF.

This clonotype was found many times. The rearrangement links TRBV5-1 to TRBJ2-5; TRBD2 is a possible D gene (5 bases). CDR1 SGHRS and CDR2 YFSETQ come from the germline V gene. Trimming took 0 bases from V and 2 from J, leaving 14 bases between them. This CDR3 is built from 16 residues. The CDR3 DNA is TGCGCCAGCAGCTTGGTATCGAGCGGAGTACAAGAGACCCAGTACTTC. It yields the protein CASSLVSSGVQETQYF.

This clonotype was counted only a few times. The chain recombines TRBV20-1 with TRBJ1-1, with TRBD1 identical over 7 bases. The CDR3 contains 14 residues. Trimming removed 3 bases from V and 0 bases from J; junction bases left unmatched: 4. Germline CDR1 is DFQATT and CDR2 is SNEGSKA (reference sequence). DNA for the CDR3: TGCAGTGCTAGCGCAGGGACAGTGAACACTGAAGCTTTCTTT. Amino acids: CSASAGTVNTEAFF.

The sample holds a few counts of this clonotype. The V and J genes are TRBV10-3 and TRBJ2-7; TRBD1 agrees at 7 bases. Germline trimming cut 6 bases from V and 3 bases from J; bases unmatched to any gene: 5. The CDR3 sequence is 13 residues long. Germline-derived CDR1 and CDR2 are ENHRY and SYGVKD. CDR3 loop: CAIRAGGYYEQYF. The CDR3 region has the DNA TGTGCCATCAGGGCAGGGGGATACTACGAGCAGTACTTC.

In this sample, this clonotype turned up many times. The J gene is TRBJ2-2, the V gene TRBV7-8, with D unclear. This CDR3 region has 15 residues. CDR1 and CDR2 from the germline V gene are SGHVS and FQNEAQ. Trimming removed 5 bases from V and 4 bases from J, with 14 bases in between. CDR3 region: CASSPSPDLTGELFF. The CDR3 bases are TGTGCCAGCAGCCCCAGTCCGGACCTCACCGGGGAGCTGTTTTTT.

This clonotype showed up many times. The chain carries TRBV12-5 and TRBJ2-5; weak D call: TRBD2 (5 bases). This CDR3 region has 14 residues. Deletions cut 7 bases from V and 7 bases from J, with 19 bases between. Per the germline V gene, CDR1 is LGHNT and CDR2 is FRNRAP. CDR3 coding DNA: TGTGCTAGTGACGCCGGAGCTAGCTGGGGGACCCAGTACTTC. This translates into CASDAGASWGTQYF.

This clonotype appeared many times. V usage is TRBV5-1 and J usage is TRBJ2-1, with 7 bases lining up with TRBD2. The CDR3 contains 14 residues. V trimming: 3 bases; J trimming: 6 bases; junction bases outside the gene matches: 6. Per germline, CDR1 SGHRS and CDR2 YFSETQ. The CDR3 is CASSWASGPNEQFF. The CDR3 nucleotides read TGCGCCAGCAGCTGGGCTAGCGGACCCAATGAGCAGTTCTTC.

There are many counts of this clonotype. The V call is TRBV12-3 or TRBV12-4, the J call TRBJ1-1, with 11 bases fitting TRBD1. Germline trimming cut 7 bases from V and 5 bases from J; bases unmatched to any gene: 12. CDR3 length: 16 residues. For the CDR3, the DNA is TGTGCCAGCACGACACCCCCCGGGACAGGGGGAACTGAAGCTTTCTTT. It is translated as CASTTPPGTGGTEAFF.

This clonotype was recorded at least ten times. The chain links TRBV20-1 to TRBJ1-1; perhaps TRBD1 as D (5 bases). CDR1 is DFQATT and CDR2 is SNEGSKA in the germline V gene (reference sequence). V lost 8 bases to trimming and J lost 10 bases, with 23 bases between them. The CDR3 totals 13 residues. In nucleotides, the CDR3 is TGCAGTTCACTAGAGCCCGTGGGGCGGGTAGCTTTCTTT. This gives the protein CSSLEPVGRVAFF.

This clonotype has ten or more counts. The chain has TRBV12-3 or TRBV12-4 and TRBJ2-1, with a possible D match to TRBD2 (6 bases). V lost 4 bases to trimming and J lost 8 bases, with 6 bases between them. The CDR3 runs 11 residues. CDR3 coding DNA: TGTGCCAGCAGTTGGAGGGATGAGCAGTTCTTC. Protein product: CASSWRDEQFF.

This clonotype was recorded at least ten times. This sequence joins TRBV28 and TRBJ1-4, with a weak D call TRBD1 (5 bases). The V end lost 6 bases, the J end lost 1 base, and 12 bases lay between the germline ends. The CDR3 is 15 residues long. The germline gives CDR1 MDHEN, CDR2 SYDVKM. The chain's CDR3 is CASSSDGGTNEKLFF. Written as DNA, the CDR3 is TGTGCCAGCAGCTCCGACGGGGGAACTAATGAAAAACTGTTTTTT.

This clonotype was seen many times. The rearrangement joins TRBV6-2 or TRBV6-3 to TRBJ2-3; weak D call: TRBD2 (5 bases). CDR3 length: 16 residues. Per germline, CDR1 MNHEY and CDR2 SVGEGT. Trimming took off 0 bases at V and 6 bases at J, with 16 bases between the two ends. The CDR3 spells CASSYSKLVPRDTQYF. The CDR3 DNA follows: TGTGCCAGCAGTTACTCGAAACTAGTCCCTCGGGATACGCAGTATTTT.

This chain joins TRBV6-2 or TRBV6-3 and TRBJ2-3; TRBD1 aligns across 7 bases. Germline lookup yields CDR1 MNHEY and CDR2 SVGEGT. This CDR3 is 14 amino acids long. J gave up 6 bases and V 6 bases, and 9 bases lay outside the gene matches. Here the CDR3 reads CASRRTGTGDTQYF. In nucleotides, the CDR3 is TGTGCCAGCAGGAGGACAGGAACAGGGGATACGCAGTATTTT.

There are many counts of this clonotype. This CDR3 reads CASSYTGAGSPLHF. The CDR3 region has the DNA TGTGCCAGCAGTTATACAGGGGCAGGTTCACCCCTCCACTTT. V usage is TRBV28 and J usage is TRBJ1-6, with 7 bases matching TRBD1. Germline V gene lookup returns CDR1 MDHEN and CDR2 SYDVKM. This CDR3 is built from 14 residues. V gave up 4 bases and J gave up 9 bases; unmatched junction bases: 6.

This clonotype was seen at least ten times. The chain is built from TRBV9 and TRBJ1-1; no reliable D call. V lost 4 bases and J 4 bases, leaving 17 bases between the germline ends. This CDR3 is 15 amino acids long. The germline gives CDR1 SGDLS, CDR2 YYNGEE. The CDR3: CASSPPRGLSTEAFF. The CDR3 nucleotides are TGTGCCAGCAGCCCACCTCGGGGTCTTAGCACTGAAGCTTTCTTT.

The table lists this clonotype with many counts. V gene TRBV30 combines with J gene TRBJ2-3; D unresolved. V shed 2 bases and J shed 2 bases, with 14 bases lying between them. The CDR3 runs 15 residues. Germline V gives CDR1 GTSNPN, CDR2 SVGIG (reference sequence). In DNA, the CDR3 is TGTGCCTGGAGTCGCGGTCGGCAGACCACAGATACGCAGTATTTT. Translation: CAWSRGRQTTDTQYF.

This clonotype was observed a handful of times. The chain is built from TRBV9 and TRBJ1-1; a possible D gene is TRBD1 (5 bases). The CDR3 has 14 amino acids. CDR1 is SGDLS, CDR2 YYNGEE, per germline. V was shortened by 3 bases and J by 5 bases, with 14 bases between the two germline ends. The CDR3 DNA is TGTGCCAGCAGCGCCCTACTGGGGGGGACTGAAGCTTTCTTT. This encodes CASSALLGGTEAFF. The full variable domain, completed using reference TRBV9 and TRBJ1-1, is DSGVTQTPKHLITATGQRVTLRCSPRSGDLSVYWYQQSLDQGLQFLIQYYNGEERAKGNILERFSAQQFPDLHSELNLSSLELGDSALYFCASSALLGGTEAFFGQGTRLTVV.